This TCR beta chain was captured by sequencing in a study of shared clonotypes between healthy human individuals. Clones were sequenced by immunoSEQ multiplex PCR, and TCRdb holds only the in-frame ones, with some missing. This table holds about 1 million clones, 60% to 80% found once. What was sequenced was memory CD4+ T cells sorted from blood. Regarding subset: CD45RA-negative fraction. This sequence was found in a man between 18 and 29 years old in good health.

Here the CDR3 reads CASSFGSLGLDTEAFF. The CDR3 nucleotides are TGCGCCAGCAGCTTTGGGTCGCTAGGGTTGGACACTGAAGCTTTCTTT. V gene TRBV5-1 combines with J gene TRBJ1-1; D uncertain. The CDR3 totals 16 residues. The V and J ends lost 2 bases and 3 bases respectively, with 17 bases between them. CDR1 and CDR2 (germline): SGHRS, YFSETQ.